The source of this T cell receptor (beta chain) is a study of CD8+ T cells in alopecia areata. Study details: At a dose of 5 to 10 mg twice daily, oral tofacitinib was given to treated patients. Dosing with tofacitinib proceeded for 6 to 18 months, followed by 6 months off drug. Findings and limits, study-wide: Lesional tissue from the scalp (especially in alopecia totalis/universalis) showed higher clonality than normal scalp.

The germline CDR1 and CDR2 sequences are SGHKS and YYEKEE (reference sequence). Trimming left V 0 bases short and J 0 bases short, with 13 bases between. This CDR3 region has 16 residues. Extracted RNA was reverse transcribed, and the resulting cDNA served as sequencing template. The protocol was immunoSEQ multiplex PCR, while the TCRdb copy is restricted to in-frame clones and leaves out a portion. The sample contains about 150,000 clones, about nine tenths of which appear only once. Remarks on this clone: Its specificity is unknown.

The TCR comes from a human donor with alopecia areata. The rearrangement links TRBV5-5 to TRBJ2-7; D uncertain. Sequenced material: CD8+ T cells sorted from blood, taken at week 0. The CDR3 bases are TGTGCCAGCAGCTTGGTAGCAGGTAACCCCTCCTACGAGCAGTACTTC. It translates to CASSLVAGNPSYEQYF.